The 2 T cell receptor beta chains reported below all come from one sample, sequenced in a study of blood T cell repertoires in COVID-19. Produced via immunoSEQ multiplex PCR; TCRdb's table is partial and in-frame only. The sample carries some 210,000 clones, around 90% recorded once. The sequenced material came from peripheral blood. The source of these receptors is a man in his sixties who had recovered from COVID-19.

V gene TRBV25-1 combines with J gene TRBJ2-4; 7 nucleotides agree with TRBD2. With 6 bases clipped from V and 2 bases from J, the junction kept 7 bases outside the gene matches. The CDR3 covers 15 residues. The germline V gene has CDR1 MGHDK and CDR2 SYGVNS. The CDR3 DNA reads TGTGCCAGCAGCGTTACGAGCGGGACCAAAAACATTCAGTACTTC. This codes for CASSVTSGTKNIQYF.

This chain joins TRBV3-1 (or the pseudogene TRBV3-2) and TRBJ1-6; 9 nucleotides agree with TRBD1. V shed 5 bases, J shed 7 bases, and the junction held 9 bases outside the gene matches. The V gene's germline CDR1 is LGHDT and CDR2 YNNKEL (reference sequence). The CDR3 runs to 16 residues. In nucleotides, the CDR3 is TGTGCCAGCAGCTTTTTCATAGGGACAGGGAATTCACCCCTCCACTTT. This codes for CASSFFIGTGNSPLHF.